Below are 14 T cell receptor beta chains sequenced from a single sample in a study of OX40 agonist ivuxolimab in advanced cancers. Sequencing was performed with immunoSEQ multiplex PCR; in TCRdb, only in-frame clones are kept and a portion is missing. The table includes over 45,000 clones, more than 85% detected once. Sequenced material: CD4+ or CD8+ T cells sorted from blood, taken in a trial of the OX40 agonist ivuxolimab. Source of these receptors: an adult with an advanced solid tumor such as melanoma, head and neck, liver or kidney cancer.

The chain links TRBV4-1 to TRBJ1-5; D is ambiguous. The V and J ends lost 1 base and 6 bases respectively, with 13 bases between them. Germline-derived CDR1 and CDR2 are MGHRA and YSYEKL. The CDR3 length is 15 residues. DNA of the CDR3: TGCGCCAGCAGCCAAGTAAGGGTTCTCCCTCAGCCCCAGCATTTT. Translated: CASSQVRVLPQPQHF.

The V gene is TRBV7-8, the J gene TRBJ1-2, with 10 nucleotides matching TRBD1. Trimming took 4 bases from V and 6 from J; bases not matched to a gene: 5. There are 14 residues in the CDR3. Germline-derived CDR1 and CDR2 are SGHVS and FQNEAQ. The CDR3 sequence: CASSSSGTGDGYTF. CDR3 in DNA: TGTGCCAGCAGCTCGTCCGGGACAGGGGATGGCTACACCTTC.

This clone was seen once. The chain employs TRBV27 and TRBJ1-6, with 9 bases that match TRBD1. With 5 bases clipped from V and 10 bases from J, the junction kept 9 bases outside the gene matches. The V gene's germline CDR1 is MNHEY and CDR2 SMNVEV (reference sequence). The CDR3 runs 15 residues. The CDR3 nucleotides are TGTGCCAGCAGTGCCTACAGGGGGCTCGGGTCACCCCTCCACTTT. Its translation is CASSAYRGLGSPLHF.

This clone has a single count. The chain carries TRBV10-1 and TRBJ2-1, with 10 bases identical to TRBD2. The trim removed 2 bases at V and 4 bases at J, leaving 8 bases unmatched. CDR3 length equals 17 residues. Germline CDR1 is WNHNN and CDR2 is SYGVQD (reference sequence). DNA of the CDR3: TGCGCCAGCAGTGAGCTACGAGCGGGAGGGCCTTACAATGAGCAGTTCTTC. Translated, it gives CASSELRAGGPYNEQFF.

V usage is TRBV29-1 and J usage is TRBJ1-2; D is undetermined. The CDR3 is 13 residues long. Looked up from germline, CDR1 is SQVTM and CDR2 is ANQGSEA. V lost 2 bases and J lost 4, with 11 bases in between. The CDR3 loop is CSVELTESYGYTF. The CDR3 region has the DNA TGCAGCGTTGAACTTACAGAGAGCTATGGCTACACCTTC.

The chain employs TRBV5-5 and TRBJ2-7; D gene uncertain. The CDR3 runs to 14 residues. Trimming removed 0 bases from V and 0 bases from J, with 7 bases in between. Germline CDR1 and CDR2: SGHKS and YYEKEE (reference sequence). CDR3 sequence (DNA): TGTGCCAGCAGCTTGGGTAGTCTCTCCTACGAGCAGTACTTC. It specifies CASSLGSLSYEQYF.

The V call is TRBV27, the J call TRBJ2-3; TRBD2 matches 10 bases. V shed 10 bases and J 6 bases; nucleotides not matched to a gene: 7. The length of the CDR3 is 13 residues. From germline, CDR1 is MNHEY and CDR2 SMNVEV (reference sequence). CDR3 bases: TGTGCCACCCAGCGGGAGGGTTCGGATACGCAGTATTTT. Encoded protein: CATQREGSDTQYF.

V is TRBV30 and J is TRBJ2-2; 7 bases line up with TRBD1. Germline V CDR1 and CDR2: GTSNPN, SVGIG (reference sequence). CDR3 length: 14 amino acids. With V trimmed by 0 bases and J by 6 bases, 4 bases remained unmatched. CDR3 nucleotides: TGTGCCTGGAGTGTGGGTCAGGGGGCCGGGGAGCTGTTTTTT. Amino acid sequence: CAWSVGQGAGELFF.

The chain employs TRBV4-1 and TRBJ2-5; D gene ambiguous. CDR1 is MGHRA, CDR2 YSYEKL, per germline. The CDR3 runs to 12 residues. Trimming left V 3 bases short and J 4 bases short, with 6 bases between. Written as DNA, the CDR3 is TGCGCCAGCAGCCAGGCCGGAGAGACCCAGTACTTC. It is translated as CASSQAGETQYF.

V and J are TRBV2 and TRBJ2-3; 10 bases align to TRBD1. The germline CDR1 and CDR2 sequences are SNHLY and FYNNEI. CDR3 size: 14 residues. The V gene end was trimmed by 10 bases and the J gene end by 1 base; junction bases not matched to a gene: 5. The chain's CDR3 is CAIDRGRGTDTQYF. DNA for the CDR3: TGTGCCATTGACAGGGGGCGCGGCACAGATACGCAGTATTTT.

This clone was detected a few times. This chain links TRBV5-1 with TRBJ1-1, with D perhaps matching TRBD1 (5 bases). The germline CDR1 and CDR2 sequences are SGHRS and YFSETQ. This CDR3 is 16 amino acids long. Trimming removed 0 bases at V and 3 bases at J, with 15 bases between. CDR3 loop: CASSLGLGGGDTEAFF. CDR3 DNA sequence: TGCGCCAGCAGCTTGGGTTTGGGGGGAGGGGACACTGAAGCTTTCTTT.

This chain joins TRBV9 and TRBJ2-1, with 10 bases matching TRBD2. CDR1 SGDLS and CDR2 YYNGEE come from the germline V gene. Trimming removed 5 bases from V and 5 bases from J; junction bases left unmatched: 4. This CDR3 region has 14 residues. The CDR3 loop reads CASSTSGINNEQFF. For the CDR3, the DNA is TGTGCCAGCAGTACTAGCGGGATCAACAATGAGCAGTTCTTC.

V gene TRBV5-1 combines with J gene TRBJ1-2; 12 positions match TRBD1. The CDR3 sequence is 16 residues long. CDR1 SGHRS and CDR2 YFSETQ come from the germline V gene. The V and J ends lost 3 bases and 4 bases, in that order; junction bases with no gene match: 7. CDR3 amino acids: CASSSGGTGGVYGYTF. CDR3 DNA: TGCGCCAGCAGCTCCGGGGGGACAGGGGGCGTCTATGGCTACACCTTC.

The rearrangement uses TRBV27 and TRBJ1-2, with a possible D match to TRBD1 (6 bases). The CDR3 is 13 amino acids. CDR1 is MNHEY, CDR2 SMNVEV, per germline (reference sequence). Trimming took 5 bases from V and 6 from J, leaving 13 bases between them. CDR3 protein: CASSPRGPDGYTF. CDR3 nucleotides: TGTGCCAGCAGTCCCCGGGGGCCCGATGGCTACACCTTC.